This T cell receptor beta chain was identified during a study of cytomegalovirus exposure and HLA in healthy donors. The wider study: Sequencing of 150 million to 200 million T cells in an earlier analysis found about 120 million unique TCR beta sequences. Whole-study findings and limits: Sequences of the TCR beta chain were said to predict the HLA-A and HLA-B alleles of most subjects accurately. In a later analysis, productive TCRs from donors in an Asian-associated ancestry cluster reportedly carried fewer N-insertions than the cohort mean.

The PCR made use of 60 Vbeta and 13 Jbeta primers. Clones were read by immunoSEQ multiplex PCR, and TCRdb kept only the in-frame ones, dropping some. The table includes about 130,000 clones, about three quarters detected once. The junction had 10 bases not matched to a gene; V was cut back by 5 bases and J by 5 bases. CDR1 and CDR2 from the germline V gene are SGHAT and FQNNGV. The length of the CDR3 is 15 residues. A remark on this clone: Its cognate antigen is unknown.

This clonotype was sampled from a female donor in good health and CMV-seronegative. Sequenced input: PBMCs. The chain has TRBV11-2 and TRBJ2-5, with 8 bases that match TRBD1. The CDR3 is CASSTPTGAGETQYF. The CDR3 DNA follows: TGTGCCAGCAGCACCCCGACAGGGGCGGGGGAGACCCAGTACTTC.